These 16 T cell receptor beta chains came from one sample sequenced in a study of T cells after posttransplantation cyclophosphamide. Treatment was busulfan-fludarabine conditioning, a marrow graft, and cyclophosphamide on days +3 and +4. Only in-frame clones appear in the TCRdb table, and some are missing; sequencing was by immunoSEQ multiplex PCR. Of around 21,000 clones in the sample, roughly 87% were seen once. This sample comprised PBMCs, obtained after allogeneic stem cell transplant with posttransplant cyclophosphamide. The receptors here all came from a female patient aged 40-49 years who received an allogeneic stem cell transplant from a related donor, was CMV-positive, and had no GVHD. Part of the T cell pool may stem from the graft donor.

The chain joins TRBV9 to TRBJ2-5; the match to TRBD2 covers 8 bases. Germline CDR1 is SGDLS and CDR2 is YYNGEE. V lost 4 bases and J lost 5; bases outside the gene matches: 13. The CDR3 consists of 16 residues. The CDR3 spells CASSNPLGGGEETQYF. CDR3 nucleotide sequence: TGTGCCAGCAGCAATCCACTCGGGGGGGGCGAGGAGACCCAGTACTTC.

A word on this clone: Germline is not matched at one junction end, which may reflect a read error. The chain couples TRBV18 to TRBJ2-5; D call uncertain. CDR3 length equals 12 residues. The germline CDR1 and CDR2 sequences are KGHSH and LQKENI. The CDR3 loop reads CAGSLLQETQYF. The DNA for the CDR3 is TGTGCCGGCTCTCTCCTTCAAGAGACCCAGTACTTC.

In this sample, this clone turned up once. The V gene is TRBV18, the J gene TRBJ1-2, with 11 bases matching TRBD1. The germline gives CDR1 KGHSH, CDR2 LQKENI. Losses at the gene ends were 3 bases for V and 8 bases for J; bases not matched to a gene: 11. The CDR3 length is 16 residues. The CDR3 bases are TGTGCCAGCTCACCCATATTTCCGGGACAGGGGGGCGGCTACACCTTC. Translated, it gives CASSPIFPGQGGGYTF.

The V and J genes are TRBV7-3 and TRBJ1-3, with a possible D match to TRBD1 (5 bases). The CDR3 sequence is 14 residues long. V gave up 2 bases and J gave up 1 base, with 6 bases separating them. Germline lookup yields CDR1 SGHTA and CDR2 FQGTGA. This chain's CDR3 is CASSLQGSGNTIYF. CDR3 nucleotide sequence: TGTGCCAGCAGCTTACAGGGTTCTGGAAACACCATATATTTT.

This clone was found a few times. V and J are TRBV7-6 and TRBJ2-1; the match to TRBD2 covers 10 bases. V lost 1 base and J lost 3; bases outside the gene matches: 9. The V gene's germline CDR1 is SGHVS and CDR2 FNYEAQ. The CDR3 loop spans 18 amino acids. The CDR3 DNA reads TGTGCCAGCAGCTTAGGTCATCCTAGCGGGAGTAACTACAATGAGCAGTTCTTC. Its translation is CASSLGHPSGSNYNEQFF.

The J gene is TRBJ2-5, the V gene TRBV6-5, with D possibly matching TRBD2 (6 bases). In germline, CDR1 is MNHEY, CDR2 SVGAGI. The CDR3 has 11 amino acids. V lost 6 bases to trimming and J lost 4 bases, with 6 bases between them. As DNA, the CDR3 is TGTGCCAGCAGGGGAGGAGAGACCCAGTACTTC. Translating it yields CASRGGETQYF.

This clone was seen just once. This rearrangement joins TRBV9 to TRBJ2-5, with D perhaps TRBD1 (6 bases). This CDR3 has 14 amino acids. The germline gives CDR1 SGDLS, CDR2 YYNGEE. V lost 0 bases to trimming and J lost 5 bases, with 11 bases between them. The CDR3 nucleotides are TGTGCCAGCAGCGTAGGGGGGCTTGATGAGACCCAGTACTTC. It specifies CASSVGGLDETQYF.

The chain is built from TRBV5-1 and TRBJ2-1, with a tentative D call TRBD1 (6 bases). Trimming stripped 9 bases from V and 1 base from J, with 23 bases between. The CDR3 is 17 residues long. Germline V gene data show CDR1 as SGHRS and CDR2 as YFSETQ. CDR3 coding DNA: TGCGCCACCAAACAGGGTAGTGGGATTGGGTCCTACAATGAGCAGTTCTTC. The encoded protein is CATKQGSGIGSYNEQFF.

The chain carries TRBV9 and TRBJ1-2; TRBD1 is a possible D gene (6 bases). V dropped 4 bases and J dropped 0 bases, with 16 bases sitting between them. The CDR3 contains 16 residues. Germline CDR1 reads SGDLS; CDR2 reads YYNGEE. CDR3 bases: TGTGCCAGCAGCCCATACCGGGACAAATCTAACTATGGCTACACCTTC. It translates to CASSPYRDKSNYGYTF.

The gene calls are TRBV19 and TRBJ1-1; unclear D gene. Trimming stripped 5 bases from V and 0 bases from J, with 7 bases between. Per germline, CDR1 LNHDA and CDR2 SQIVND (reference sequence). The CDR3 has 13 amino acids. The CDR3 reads CASSALMNTEAFF. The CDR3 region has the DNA TGTGCCAGTAGTGCACTGATGAACACTGAAGCTTTCTTT.

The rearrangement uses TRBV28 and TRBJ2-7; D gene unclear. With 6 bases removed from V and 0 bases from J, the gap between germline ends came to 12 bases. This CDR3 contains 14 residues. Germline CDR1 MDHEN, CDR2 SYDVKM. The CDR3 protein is CASRLGKSSYEQYF. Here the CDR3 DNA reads TGTGCCAGCAGGCTAGGTAAGAGCTCCTACGAGCAGTACTTC. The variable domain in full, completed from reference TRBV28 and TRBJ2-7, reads DVKVTQSSRYLVKRTGEKVFLECVQDMDHENMFWYRQDPGLGLRLIYFSYDVKMKEKGDIPEGYSVSREKKERFSLILESASTNQTSMYLCASRLGKSSYEQYFGPGTRLTVT.

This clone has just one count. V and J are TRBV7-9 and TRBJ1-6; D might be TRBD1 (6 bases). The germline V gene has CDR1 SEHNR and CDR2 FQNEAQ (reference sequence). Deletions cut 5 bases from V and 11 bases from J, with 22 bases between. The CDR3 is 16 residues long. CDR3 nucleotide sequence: TGTGCCAGCAGCCCCCCCGGCGACAGGCGCATCCCACCCCTCCACTTT. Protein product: CASSPPGDRRIPPLHF.

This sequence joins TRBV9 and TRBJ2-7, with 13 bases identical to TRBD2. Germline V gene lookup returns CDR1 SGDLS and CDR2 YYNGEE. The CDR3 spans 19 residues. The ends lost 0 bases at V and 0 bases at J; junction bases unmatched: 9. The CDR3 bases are TGTGCCAGCAGCGTAGCCCCGACTAGCGGGAGGCGAAGCTCCTACGAGCAGTACTTC. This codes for CASSVAPTSGRRSSYEQYF.

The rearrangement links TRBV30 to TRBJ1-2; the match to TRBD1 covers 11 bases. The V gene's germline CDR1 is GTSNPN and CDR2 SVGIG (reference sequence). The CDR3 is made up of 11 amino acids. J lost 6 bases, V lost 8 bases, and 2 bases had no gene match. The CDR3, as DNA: TGTGCCGGGACAGGGGGTAATGGCTACACCTTC. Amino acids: CAGTGGNGYTF.

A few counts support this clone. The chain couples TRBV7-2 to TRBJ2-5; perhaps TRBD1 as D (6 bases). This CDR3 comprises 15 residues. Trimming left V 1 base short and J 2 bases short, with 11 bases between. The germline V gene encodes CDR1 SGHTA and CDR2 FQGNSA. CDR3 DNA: TGTGCCAGCAGCTTAGGAGGGGGACGTCAAGAGACCCAGTACTTC. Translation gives CASSLGGGRQETQYF. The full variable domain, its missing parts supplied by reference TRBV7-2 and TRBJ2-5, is GAGVSQSPSNKVTEKGKDVELRCDPISGHTALYWYRQSLGQGLEFLIYFQGNSAPDKSGLPSDRFSAERTGGSVSTLTIQRTQQEDSAVYLCASSLGGGRQETQYFGPGTRLLVL.

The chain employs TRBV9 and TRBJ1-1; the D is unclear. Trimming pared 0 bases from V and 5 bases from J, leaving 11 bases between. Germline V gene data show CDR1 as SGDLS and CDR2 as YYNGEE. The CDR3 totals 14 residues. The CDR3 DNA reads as TGTGCCAGCAGCGTAGTAACTCTCCCGACTGAAGCTTTCTTT. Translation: CASSVVTLPTEAFF.